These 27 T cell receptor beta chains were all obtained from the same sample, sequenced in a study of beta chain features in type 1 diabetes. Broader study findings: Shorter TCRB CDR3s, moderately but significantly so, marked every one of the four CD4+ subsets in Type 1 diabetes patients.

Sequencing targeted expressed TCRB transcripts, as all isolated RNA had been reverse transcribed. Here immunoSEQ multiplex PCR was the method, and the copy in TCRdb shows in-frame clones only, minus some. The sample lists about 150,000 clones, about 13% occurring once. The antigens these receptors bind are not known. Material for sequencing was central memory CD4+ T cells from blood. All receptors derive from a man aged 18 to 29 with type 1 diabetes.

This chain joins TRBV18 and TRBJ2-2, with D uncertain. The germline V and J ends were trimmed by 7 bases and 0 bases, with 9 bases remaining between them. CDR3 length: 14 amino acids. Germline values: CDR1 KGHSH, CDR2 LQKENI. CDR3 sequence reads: CASYSQANTGELFF. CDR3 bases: TGTGCCAGCTATAGCCAGGCGAACACCGGGGAGCTGTTTTTT. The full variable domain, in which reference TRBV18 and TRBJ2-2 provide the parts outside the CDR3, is NAGVMQNPRHLVRRRGQEARLRCSPMKGHSHVYWYRQLPEEGLKFMVYLQKENIIDESGMPKERFSAEFPKEGPSILRIQQVVRGDSAAYFCASYSQANTGELFFGEGSRLTVL.

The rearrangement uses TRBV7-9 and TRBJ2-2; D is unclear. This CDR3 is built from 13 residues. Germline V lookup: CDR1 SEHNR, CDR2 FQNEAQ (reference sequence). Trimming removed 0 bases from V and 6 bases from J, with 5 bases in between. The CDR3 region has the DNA TGTGCCAGCAGCTTAGCGGTGGCCGGGGAGCTGTTTTTT. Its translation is CASSLAVAGELFF.

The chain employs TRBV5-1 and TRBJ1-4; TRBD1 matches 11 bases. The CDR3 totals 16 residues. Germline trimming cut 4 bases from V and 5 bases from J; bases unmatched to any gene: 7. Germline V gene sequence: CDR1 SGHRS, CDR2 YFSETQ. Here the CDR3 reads CASSLGQGAENEKLFF. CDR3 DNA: TGCGCCAGCAGCCTCGGACAGGGGGCAGAAAATGAAAAACTGTTTTTT.

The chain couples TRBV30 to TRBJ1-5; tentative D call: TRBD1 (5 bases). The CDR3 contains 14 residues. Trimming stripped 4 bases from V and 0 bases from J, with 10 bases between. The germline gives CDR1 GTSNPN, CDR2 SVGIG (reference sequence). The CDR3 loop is CAWTGTDSNQPQHF. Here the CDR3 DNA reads TGTGCCTGGACAGGGACGGATAGCAATCAGCCCCAGCATTTT. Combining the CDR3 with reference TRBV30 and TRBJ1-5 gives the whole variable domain SQTIHQWPATLVQPVGSPLSLECTVEGTSNPNLYWYRQAAGRGLQLLFYSVGIGQISSEVPQNLSASRPQDRQFILSSKKLLLSDSGFYLCAWTGTDSNQPQHFGDGTRLSIL.

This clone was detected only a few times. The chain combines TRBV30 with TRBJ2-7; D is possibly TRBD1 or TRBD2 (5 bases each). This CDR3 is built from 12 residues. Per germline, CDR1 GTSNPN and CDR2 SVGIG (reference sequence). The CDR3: CASGTDSYEQYF. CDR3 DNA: TGTGCATCCGGGACGGATTCCTACGAGCAGTACTTC.

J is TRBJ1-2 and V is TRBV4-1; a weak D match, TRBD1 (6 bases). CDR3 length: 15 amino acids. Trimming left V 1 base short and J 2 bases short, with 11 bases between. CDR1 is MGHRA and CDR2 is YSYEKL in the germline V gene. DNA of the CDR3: TGCGCCAGCAGCCAAGGAGGGGGAACAAACTATGGCTACACCTTC. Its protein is CASSQGGGTNYGYTF.

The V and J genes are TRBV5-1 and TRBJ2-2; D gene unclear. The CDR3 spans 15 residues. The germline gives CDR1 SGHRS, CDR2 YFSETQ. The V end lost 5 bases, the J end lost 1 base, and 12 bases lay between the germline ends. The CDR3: CASSEAPKNTGELFF. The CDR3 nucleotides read TGCGCCAGCAGTGAGGCACCCAAGAACACCGGGGAGCTGTTTTTT.

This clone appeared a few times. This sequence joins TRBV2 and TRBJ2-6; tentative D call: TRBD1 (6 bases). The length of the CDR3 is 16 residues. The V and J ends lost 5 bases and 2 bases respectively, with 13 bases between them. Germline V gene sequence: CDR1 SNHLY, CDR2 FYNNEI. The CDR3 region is CASSKTGTPGANVLTF. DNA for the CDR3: TGTGCCAGCAGTAAGACAGGTACGCCTGGGGCCAACGTCCTGACTTTC.

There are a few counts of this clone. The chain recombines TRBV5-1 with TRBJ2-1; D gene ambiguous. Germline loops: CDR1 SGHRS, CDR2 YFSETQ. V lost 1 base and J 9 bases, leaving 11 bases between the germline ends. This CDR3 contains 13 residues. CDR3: CASSLIQSPEQFF. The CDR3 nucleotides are TGCGCCAGCAGCTTGATCCAGTCCCCTGAGCAGTTCTTC.

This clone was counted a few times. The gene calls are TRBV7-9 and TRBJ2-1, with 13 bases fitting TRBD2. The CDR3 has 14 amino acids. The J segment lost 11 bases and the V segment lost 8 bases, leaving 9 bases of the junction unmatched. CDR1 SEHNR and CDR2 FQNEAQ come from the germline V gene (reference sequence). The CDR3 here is CASEVGLAGDQQFF. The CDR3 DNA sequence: TGTGCCAGCGAGGTTGGACTAGCGGGGGATCAGCAGTTCTTC.

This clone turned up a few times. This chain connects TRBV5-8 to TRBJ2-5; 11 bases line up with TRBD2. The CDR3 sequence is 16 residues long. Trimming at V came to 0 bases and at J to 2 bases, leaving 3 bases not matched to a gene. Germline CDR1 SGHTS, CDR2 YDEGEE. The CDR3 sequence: CASSLAGLAVQETQYF. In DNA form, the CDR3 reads TGTGCCAGCAGCTTGGCGGGACTAGCGGTTCAAGAGACCCAGTACTTC.

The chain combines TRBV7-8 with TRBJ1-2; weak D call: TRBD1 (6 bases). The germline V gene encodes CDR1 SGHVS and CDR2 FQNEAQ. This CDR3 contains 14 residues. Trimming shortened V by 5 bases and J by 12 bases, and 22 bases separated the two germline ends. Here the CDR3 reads CASSPDRVTGDHTF. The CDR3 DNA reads TGTGCCAGCAGCCCCGACCGGGTGACAGGCGATCACACCTTC.

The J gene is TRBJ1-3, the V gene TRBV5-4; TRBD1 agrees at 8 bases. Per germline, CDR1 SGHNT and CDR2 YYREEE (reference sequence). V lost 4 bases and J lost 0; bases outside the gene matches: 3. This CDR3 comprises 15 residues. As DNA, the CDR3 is TGTGCCAGCAGCCCAGGGGGCAACTCTGGAAACACCATATATTTT. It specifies CASSPGGNSGNTIYF.

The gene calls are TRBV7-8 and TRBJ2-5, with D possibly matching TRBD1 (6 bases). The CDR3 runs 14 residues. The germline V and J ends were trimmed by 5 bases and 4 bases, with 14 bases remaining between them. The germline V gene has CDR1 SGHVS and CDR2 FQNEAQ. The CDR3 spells CASSKGTPGETQYF. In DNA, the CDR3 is TGTGCCAGCAGCAAAGGGACACCCGGAGAGACCCAGTACTTC. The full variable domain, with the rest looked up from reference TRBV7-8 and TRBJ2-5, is GAGVSQSPRYKVAKRGQDVALRCDPISGHVSLFWYQQALGQGPEFLTYFQNEAQLDKSGLPSDRFFAERPEGSVSTLKIQRTQQEDSAVYLCASSKGTPGETQYFGPGTRLLVL.

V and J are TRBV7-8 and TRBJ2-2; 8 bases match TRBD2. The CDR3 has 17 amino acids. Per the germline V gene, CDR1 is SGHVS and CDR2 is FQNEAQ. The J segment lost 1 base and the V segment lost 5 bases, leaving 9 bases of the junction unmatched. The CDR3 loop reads CASSPPGRALNTGELFF. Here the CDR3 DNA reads TGTGCCAGCAGCCCCCCCGGGAGGGCCTTGAACACCGGGGAGCTGTTTTTT.

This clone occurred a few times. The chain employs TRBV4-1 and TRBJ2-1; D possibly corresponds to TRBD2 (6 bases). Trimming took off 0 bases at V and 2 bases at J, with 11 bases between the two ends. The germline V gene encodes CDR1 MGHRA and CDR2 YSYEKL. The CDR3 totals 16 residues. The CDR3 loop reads CASSQEWRGPYNEQFF. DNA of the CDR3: TGCGCCAGCAGCCAAGAATGGAGGGGCCCCTACAATGAGCAGTTCTTC.

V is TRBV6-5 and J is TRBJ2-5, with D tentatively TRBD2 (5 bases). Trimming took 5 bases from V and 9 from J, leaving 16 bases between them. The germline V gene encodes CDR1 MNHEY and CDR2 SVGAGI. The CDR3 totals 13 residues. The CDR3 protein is CASSPIAAGAQYF. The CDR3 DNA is TGTGCCAGCAGTCCTATTGCGGCCGGGGCCCAGTACTTC.

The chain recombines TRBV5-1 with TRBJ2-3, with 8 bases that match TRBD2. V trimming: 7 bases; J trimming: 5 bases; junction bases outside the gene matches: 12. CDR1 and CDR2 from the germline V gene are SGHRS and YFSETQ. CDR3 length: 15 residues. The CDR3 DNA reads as TGCGCCAGCGGGGTAGCGGGGTATAGTGGAGATACGCAGTATTTT. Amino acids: CASGVAGYSGDTQYF.

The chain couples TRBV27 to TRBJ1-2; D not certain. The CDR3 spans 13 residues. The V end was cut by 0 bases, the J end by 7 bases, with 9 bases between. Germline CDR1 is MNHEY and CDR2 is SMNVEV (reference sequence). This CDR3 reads CASSLSRGFGYTF. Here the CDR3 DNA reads TGTGCCAGCAGTTTATCGAGAGGGTTTGGCTACACCTTC.

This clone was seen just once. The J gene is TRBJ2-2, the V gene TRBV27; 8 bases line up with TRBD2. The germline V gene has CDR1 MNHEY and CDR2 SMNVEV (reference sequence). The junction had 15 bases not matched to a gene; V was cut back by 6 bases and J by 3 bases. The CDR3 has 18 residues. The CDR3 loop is CASSRYVAGPTDTGELFF. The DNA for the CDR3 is TGTGCCAGCAGCCGATACGTAGCGGGGCCTACGGACACCGGGGAGCTGTTTTTT.

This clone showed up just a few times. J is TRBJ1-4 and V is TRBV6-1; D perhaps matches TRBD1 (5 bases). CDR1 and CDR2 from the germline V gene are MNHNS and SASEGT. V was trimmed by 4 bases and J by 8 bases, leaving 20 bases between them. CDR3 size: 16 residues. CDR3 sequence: CASSAGWRGRQEKLFF. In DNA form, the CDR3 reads TGTGCCAGCAGTGCGGGGTGGAGGGGCCGTCAGGAAAAACTGTTTTTT.

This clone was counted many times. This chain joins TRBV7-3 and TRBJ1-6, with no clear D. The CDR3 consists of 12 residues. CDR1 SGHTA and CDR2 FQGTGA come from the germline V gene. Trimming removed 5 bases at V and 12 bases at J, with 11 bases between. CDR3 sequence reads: CASSLGSGPLHF. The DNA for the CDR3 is TGTGCCAGCAGCCTGGGTTCGGGACCCCTCCACTTT. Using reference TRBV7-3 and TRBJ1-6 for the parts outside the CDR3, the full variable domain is GAGVSQTPSNKVTEKGKYVELRCDPISGHTALYWYRQSLGQGPEFLIYFQGTGAADDSGLPNDRFFAVRPEGSVSTLKIQRTERGDSAVYLCASSLGSGPLHFGNGTRLTVT.

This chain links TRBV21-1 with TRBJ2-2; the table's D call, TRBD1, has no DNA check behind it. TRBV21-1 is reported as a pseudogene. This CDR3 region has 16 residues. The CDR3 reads CASSKRGGQVTGELFF. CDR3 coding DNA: TGTGCCAGCAGCAAAAGGGGTGGACAGGTCACCGGGGAGCTGTTTTTT.

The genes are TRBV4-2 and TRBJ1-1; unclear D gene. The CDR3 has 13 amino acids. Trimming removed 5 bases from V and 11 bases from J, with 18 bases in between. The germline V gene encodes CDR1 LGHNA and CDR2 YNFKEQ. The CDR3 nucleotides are TGTGCCAGCAGCGCGAACAATGGCGATATGGCTTTCTTT. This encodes CASSANNGDMAFF.

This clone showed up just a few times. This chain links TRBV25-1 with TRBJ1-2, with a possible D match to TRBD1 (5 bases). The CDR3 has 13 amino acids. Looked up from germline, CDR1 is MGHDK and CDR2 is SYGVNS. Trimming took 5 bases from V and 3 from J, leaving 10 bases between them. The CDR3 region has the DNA TGTGCCAGCAGTCCCCCGGGGGACTATGGCTACACCTTC. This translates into CASSPPGDYGYTF.

This CDR3 is CASSESLWRVGEQFF. The CDR3 DNA reads TGTGCCAGCAGCGAATCCCTTTGGAGGGTCGGTGAGCAGTTCTTC. The rearrangement uses TRBV11-3 and TRBJ2-1; D may be TRBD2 (6 bases). Deletions cut 5 bases from V and 9 bases from J, with 20 bases between. CDR3 length: 15 amino acids. CDR1 SGHNT and CDR2 YENEEA come from the germline V gene.

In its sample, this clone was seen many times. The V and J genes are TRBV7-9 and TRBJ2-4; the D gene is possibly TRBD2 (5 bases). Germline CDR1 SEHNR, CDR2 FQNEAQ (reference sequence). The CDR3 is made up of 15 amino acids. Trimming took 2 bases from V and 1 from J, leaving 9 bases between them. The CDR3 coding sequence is TGTGCCAGCAGCTTAATAGGCGGGGCCAAAAACATTCAGTACTTC. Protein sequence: CASSLIGGAKNIQYF.